Below, 2 T cell receptor beta chains from the same sample are listed, as sequenced in a study of T cells in Graves' hyperthyroidism and ophthalmopathy. TCR beta CDR3 region amplification was performed from RNA transcripts. HTBI primers drove first-round RT-PCR of the TCR CDR3. MiXCR, run by TCRdb on the multiplex PCR reads, gives a single entry per CDR3 protein. This sample has about 420,000 distinct CDR3 sequences, with about 15% found just once. The sample consisted of blood. Receptors were obtained from a woman under 30 with Graves' hyperthyroidism.

V usage is TRBV19 and J usage is TRBJ1-4; a possible D gene is TRBD1 (5 bases). The ends were cut back, 7 bases at V and 5 bases at J, with 8 bases in the middle. The length of the CDR3 is 12 residues. Germline assignment: CDR1 LNHDA and CDR2 SQIVND (reference sequence). CDR3 amino acids: CASTQGNEKLFF. CDR3 coding DNA: TGTGCCAGTACCCAGGGAAATGAAAAACTGTTTTTT.

In regard to this clonotype: With a much larger clone just one base away, this may be a read error. The V gene is TRBV5-1, the J gene TRBJ2-3; D not certain. The CDR3 extends over 13 amino acids. CDR1 is SGHRS and CDR2 is YFSETQ in the germline V gene. The chain's CDR3 is CASKTYSIDTQYF. The DNA of the CDR3 is TGCGCCAGCAAGACTTATAGCATAGATACGCAGTATTTT.